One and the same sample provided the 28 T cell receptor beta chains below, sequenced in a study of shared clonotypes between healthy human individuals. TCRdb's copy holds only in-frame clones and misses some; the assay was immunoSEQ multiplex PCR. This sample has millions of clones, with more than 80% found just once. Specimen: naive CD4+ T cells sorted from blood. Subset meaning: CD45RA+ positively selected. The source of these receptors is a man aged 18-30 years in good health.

In DNA form, the CDR3 reads TGTGCCAGCAGTTCGACGGTCCACTACGAGCAGTACTTC. It codes for CASSSTVHYEQYF. The chain uses TRBV6-6 and TRBJ2-7; no clear D gene. Germline-derived CDR1 and CDR2 are MNHNY and SVGAGI (reference sequence). CDR3 length: 13 amino acids. V was shortened by 4 bases and J by 3 bases, with 10 bases between the two germline ends.

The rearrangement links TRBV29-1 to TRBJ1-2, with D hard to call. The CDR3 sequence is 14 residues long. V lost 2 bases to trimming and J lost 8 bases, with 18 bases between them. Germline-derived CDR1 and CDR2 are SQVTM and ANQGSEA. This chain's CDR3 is CSVERRISSRGYTF. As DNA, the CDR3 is TGCAGCGTTGAAAGGAGGATATCATCTAGGGGCTACACCTTC.

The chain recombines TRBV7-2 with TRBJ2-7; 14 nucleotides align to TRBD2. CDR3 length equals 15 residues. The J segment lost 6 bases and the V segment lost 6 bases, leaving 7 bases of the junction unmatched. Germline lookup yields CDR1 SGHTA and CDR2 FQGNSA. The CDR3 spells CASSSSGLAGVEQYF. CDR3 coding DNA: TGTGCCAGCAGTTCCTCGGGACTAGCGGGGGTCGAGCAGTACTTC.

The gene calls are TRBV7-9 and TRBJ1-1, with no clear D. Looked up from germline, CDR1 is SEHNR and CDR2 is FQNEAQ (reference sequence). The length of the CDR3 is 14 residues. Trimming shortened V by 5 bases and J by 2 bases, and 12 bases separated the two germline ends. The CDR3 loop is CASSPGKGNTEAFF. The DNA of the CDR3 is TGTGCCAGCAGCCCGGGTAAGGGAAACACTGAAGCTTTCTTT.

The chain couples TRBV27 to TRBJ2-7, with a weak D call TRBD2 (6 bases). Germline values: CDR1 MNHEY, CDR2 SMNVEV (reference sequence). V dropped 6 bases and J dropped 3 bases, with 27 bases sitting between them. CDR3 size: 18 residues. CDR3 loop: CASRGGTAQRRGDYEQYF. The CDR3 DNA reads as TGTGCCAGCAGAGGCGGGACGGCCCAGAGGCGTGGTGACTACGAGCAGTACTTC.

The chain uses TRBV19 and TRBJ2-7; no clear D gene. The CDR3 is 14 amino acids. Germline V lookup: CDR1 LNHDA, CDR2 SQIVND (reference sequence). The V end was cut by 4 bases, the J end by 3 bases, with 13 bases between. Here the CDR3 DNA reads TGTGCCAGTAGTACGCTACTCCCCAGCTACGAGCAGTACTTC. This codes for CASSTLLPSYEQYF.

CDR3 bases: TGTGCCTGGAGCGGGCAGGGCCTAGGGACCCAGTACTTC. Residues: CAWSGQGLGTQYF. The genes are TRBV30 and TRBJ2-5; D may be TRBD1 (5 bases). Per germline, CDR1 GTSNPN and CDR2 SVGIG (reference sequence). CDR3 length: 13 amino acids. V lost 3 bases and J lost 7, with 15 bases in between. The whole variable domain, remainder taken from reference TRBV30 and TRBJ2-5, is SQTIHQWPATLVQPVGSPLSLECTVEGTSNPNLYWYRQAAGRGLQLLFYSVGIGQISSEVPQNLSASRPQDRQFILSSKKLLLSDSGFYLCAWSGQGLGTQYFGPGTRLLVL.

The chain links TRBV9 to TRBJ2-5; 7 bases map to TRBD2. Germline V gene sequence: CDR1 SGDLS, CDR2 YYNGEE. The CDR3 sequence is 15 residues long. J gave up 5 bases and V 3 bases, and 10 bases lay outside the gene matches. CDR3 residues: CASSGSGGSWETQYF. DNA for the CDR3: TGTGCCAGCAGCGGGTCCGGCGGGAGCTGGGAGACCCAGTACTTC.

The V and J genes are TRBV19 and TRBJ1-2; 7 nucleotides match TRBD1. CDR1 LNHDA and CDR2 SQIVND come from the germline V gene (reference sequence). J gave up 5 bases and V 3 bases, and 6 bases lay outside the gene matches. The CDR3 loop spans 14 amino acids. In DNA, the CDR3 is TGTGCCAGTAGTATGACAGGGCCGTTGTATGGCTACACCTTC. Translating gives CASSMTGPLYGYTF.

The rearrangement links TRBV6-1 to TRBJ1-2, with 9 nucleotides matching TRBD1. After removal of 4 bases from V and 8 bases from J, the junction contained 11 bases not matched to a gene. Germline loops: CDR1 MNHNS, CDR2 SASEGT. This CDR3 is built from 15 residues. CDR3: CASSVGQGIPMGYTF. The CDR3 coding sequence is TGTGCCAGCAGTGTAGGACAGGGGATACCTATGGGCTACACCTTC.

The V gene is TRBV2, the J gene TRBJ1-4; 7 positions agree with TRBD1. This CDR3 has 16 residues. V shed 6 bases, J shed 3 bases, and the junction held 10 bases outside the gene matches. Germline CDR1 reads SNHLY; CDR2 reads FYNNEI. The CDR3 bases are TGTGCCAGCAGCTACGACAGGGTTGCCCCTAATGAAAAACTGTTTTTT. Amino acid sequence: CASSYDRVAPNEKLFF.

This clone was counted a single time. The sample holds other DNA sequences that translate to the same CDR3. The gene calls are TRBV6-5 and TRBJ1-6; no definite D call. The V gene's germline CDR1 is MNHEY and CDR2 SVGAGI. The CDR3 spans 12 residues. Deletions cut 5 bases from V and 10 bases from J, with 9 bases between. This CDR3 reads CASSLGYSPLHF. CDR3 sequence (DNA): TGTGCCAGCAGTCTGGGGTACTCACCCCTCCACTTT.

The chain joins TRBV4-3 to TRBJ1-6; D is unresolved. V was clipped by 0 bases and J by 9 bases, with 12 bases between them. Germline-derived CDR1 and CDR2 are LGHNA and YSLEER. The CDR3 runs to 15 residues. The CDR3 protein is CASSQDRAVSSPLHF. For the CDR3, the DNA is TGCGCCAGCAGCCAAGACCGGGCAGTGAGTTCACCCCTCCACTTT.

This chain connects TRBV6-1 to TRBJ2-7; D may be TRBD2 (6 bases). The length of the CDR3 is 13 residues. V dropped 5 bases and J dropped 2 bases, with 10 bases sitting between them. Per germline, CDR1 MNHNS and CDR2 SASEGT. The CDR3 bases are TGTGCCAGCAGTCTGCGACTAGCCTACGAGCAGTACTTC. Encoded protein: CASSLRLAYEQYF.

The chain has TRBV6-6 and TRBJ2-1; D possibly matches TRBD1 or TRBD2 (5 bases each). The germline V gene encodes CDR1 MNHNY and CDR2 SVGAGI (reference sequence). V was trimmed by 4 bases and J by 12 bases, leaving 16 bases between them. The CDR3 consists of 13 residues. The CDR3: CASSSGARGVQFF. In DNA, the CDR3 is TGTGCCAGCAGTTCAGGAGCGAGGGGTGTGCAGTTCTTC.

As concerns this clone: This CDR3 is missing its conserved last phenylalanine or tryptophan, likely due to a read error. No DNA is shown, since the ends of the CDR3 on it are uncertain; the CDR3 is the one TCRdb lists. CDR3 residues: CASSSHRGGGAL. This chain joins TRBV6-6 and TRBJ1-5; TRBD1, the D gene given by the table, was not confirmed from the DNA. Germline lookup yields CDR1 MNHNY and CDR2 SVGAGI (reference sequence). The CDR3 is 12 residues long, counting both termini.

Here the CDR3 DNA reads TGTGCCAGCAGCTTAGTGAGGCCGGGATCAGAGACCCAGTACTTC. Encoded protein: CASSLVRPGSETQYF. The genes are TRBV11-2 and TRBJ2-5; perhaps TRBD2 as D (5 bases). V lost 1 base and J lost 4, with 13 bases in between. Germline CDR1 and CDR2: SGHAT and FQNNGV. The CDR3 has 15 amino acids.

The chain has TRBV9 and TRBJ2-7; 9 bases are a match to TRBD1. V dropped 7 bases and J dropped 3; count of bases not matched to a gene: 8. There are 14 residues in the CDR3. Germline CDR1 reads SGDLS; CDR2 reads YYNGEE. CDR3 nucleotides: TGTGCCAGCGAAGAGCCGGGACAGGGCTACGAGCAGTACTTC. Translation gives CASEEPGQGYEQYF.

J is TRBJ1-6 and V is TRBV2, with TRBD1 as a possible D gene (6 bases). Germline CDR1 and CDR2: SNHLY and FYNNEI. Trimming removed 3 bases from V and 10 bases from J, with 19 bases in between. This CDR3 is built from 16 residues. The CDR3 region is CASSDEVGRGNSPLHF. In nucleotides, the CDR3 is TGTGCCAGCAGTGACGAGGTGGGCAGGGGTAACTCACCCCTCCACTTT.

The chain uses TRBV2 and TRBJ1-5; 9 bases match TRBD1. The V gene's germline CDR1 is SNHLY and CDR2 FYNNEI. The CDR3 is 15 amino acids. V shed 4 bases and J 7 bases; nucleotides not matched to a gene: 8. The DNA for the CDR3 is TGTGCCAGCAGTGCGGGACAGGGTGATTGGCAGCCCCAGCATTTT. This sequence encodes CASSAGQGDWQPQHF.

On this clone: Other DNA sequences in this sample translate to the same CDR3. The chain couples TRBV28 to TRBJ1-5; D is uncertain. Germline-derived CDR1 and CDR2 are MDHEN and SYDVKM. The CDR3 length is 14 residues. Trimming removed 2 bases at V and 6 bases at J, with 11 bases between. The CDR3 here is CASSLTRGRQPQHF. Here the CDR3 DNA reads TGTGCCAGCAGTTTAACAAGAGGGCGTCAGCCCCAGCATTTT.

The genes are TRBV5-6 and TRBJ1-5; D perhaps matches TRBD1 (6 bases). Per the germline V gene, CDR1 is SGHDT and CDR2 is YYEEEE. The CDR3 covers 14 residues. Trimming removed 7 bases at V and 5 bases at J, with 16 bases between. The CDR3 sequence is CASSRLGGDQPQHF. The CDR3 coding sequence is TGTGCCAGCTCCAGATTGGGGGGCGATCAGCCCCAGCATTTT.

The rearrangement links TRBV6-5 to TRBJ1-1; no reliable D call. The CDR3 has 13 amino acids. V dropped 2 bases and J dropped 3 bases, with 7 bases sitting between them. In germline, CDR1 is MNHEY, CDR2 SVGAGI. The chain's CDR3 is CASSYDGYTEAFF. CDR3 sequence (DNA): TGTGCCAGCAGTTACGACGGCTACACTGAAGCTTTCTTT.

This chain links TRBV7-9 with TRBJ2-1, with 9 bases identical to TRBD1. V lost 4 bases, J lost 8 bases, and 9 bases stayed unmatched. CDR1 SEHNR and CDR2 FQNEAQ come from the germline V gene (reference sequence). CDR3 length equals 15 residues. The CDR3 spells CASSSHRGLGDEQFF. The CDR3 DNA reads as TGTGCCAGCAGCTCCCACAGGGGGCTCGGCGATGAGCAGTTCTTC.

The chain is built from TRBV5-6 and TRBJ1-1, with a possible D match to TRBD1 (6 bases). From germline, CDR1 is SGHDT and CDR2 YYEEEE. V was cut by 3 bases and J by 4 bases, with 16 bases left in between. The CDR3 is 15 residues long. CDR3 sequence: CASSWGWVGGTEAFF. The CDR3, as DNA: TGTGCCAGCAGCTGGGGATGGGTAGGGGGCACTGAAGCTTTCTTT.

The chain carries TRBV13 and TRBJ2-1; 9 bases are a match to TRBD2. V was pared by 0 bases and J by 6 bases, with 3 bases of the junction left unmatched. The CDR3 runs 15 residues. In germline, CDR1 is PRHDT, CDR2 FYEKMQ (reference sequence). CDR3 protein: CASSLGGLATNEQFF. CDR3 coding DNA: TGTGCCAGCAGCTTAGGGGGACTAGCAACCAATGAGCAGTTCTTC.

The CDR3 nucleotides are TGTGCCAGCAGTGAACCCGGGACAGGGACCTATGGCTACACCTTC. As protein: CASSEPGTGTYGYTF. The chain carries TRBV6-1 and TRBJ1-2, with 9 bases that match TRBD1. The CDR3 has 15 amino acids. Losses at the gene ends were 2 bases for V and 4 bases for J; bases not matched to a gene: 5. Germline V gene sequence: CDR1 MNHNS, CDR2 SASEGT.

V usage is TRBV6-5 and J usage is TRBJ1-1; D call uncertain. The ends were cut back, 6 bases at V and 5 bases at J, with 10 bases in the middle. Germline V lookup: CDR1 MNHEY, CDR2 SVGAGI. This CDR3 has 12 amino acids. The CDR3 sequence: CASRGLKTEAFF. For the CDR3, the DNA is TGTGCCAGCAGGGGTCTCAAGACTGAAGCTTTCTTT.